These 6 T cell receptor beta chains came from one sample sequenced in a study of cytomegalovirus exposure and HLA in healthy donors. The table came from immunoSEQ multiplex PCR; TCRdb's copy has only in-frame clones and leaves some out. Counted here are hundreds of thousands of clones, over 65% occurring once; the ten biggest clones make up around 5.5%. Material: PBMCs. The origin of the receptors is a woman aged 18-30 years in good health and CMV-seronegative.

V gene TRBV7-9 combines with J gene TRBJ2-7; possible D gene TRBD2, 5 bases. The V end lost 7 bases, the J end lost 2 bases, and 12 bases lay between the germline ends. Germline loops: CDR1 SEHNR, CDR2 FQNEAQ (reference sequence). CDR3 size: 13 residues. The CDR3 is CASNRLPTYEQYF. CDR3 in DNA: TGTGCCAGCAATCGACTACCTACCTACGAGCAGTACTTC.

V is TRBV6-5 and J is TRBJ2-1; D may correspond to TRBD1 or TRBD2 (5 bases each). The CDR3 extends over 15 amino acids. Trimming took off 2 bases at V and 8 bases at J, with 16 bases between the two ends. The germline gives CDR1 MNHEY, CDR2 SVGAGI. For the CDR3, the DNA is TGTGCCAGCAGTTACCGAGGGTCAGGGTACCATGAGCAGTTCTTC. It is translated as CASSYRGSGYHEQFF.

The chain carries TRBV2 and TRBJ2-7; weak D call: TRBD2 (7 bases). The V end was cut by 1 base, the J end by 6 bases, with 22 bases between. The CDR3 consists of 17 residues. Looked up from germline, CDR1 is SNHLY and CDR2 is FYNNEI. The CDR3 loop reads CASSEGWAGAVLAEQYF. The CDR3 bases are TGTGCCAGCAGTGAAGGTTGGGCGGGGGCCGTTCTCGCCGAGCAGTACTTC.

The rearrangement links TRBV2 to TRBJ2-3; 8 bases match TRBD2. CDR1 SNHLY and CDR2 FYNNEI come from the germline V gene. This CDR3 has 16 amino acids. Trimming removed 6 bases from V and 2 bases from J; junction bases left unmatched: 10. CDR3 in amino acids: CASRDRTSYVTDTQYF. CDR3 sequence (DNA): TGTGCCAGCAGAGACCGGACTAGCTATGTCACAGATACGCAGTATTTT.

The chain couples TRBV28 to TRBJ1-2; D remains unclear. The CDR3 has 13 amino acids. V was shortened by 2 bases and J by 14 bases, with 18 bases between the two germline ends. CDR1 and CDR2 from the germline V gene are MDHEN and SYDVKM. CDR3 sequence: CASSLVHHRYGTF. The CDR3 DNA is TGTGCCAGCAGTTTAGTTCACCACCGTTATGGAACCTTC.

The chain is built from TRBV4-2 and TRBJ1-5; TRBD1 is a possible D gene (5 bases). This CDR3 has 15 residues. Germline V lookup: CDR1 LGHNA, CDR2 YNFKEQ. The V end lost 0 bases, the J end lost 4 bases, and 10 bases lay between the germline ends. CDR3 DNA sequence: TGTGCCAGCAGCCAAGATCCCACAGGTAATCAGCCCCAGCATTTT. Translation gives CASSQDPTGNQPQHF.